This is a list of T cell receptor beta chains from one sample in a study of vaccination effects on CD4 cells after COVID-19. Sequenced by immunoSEQ multiplex PCR; TCRdb stores in-frame clones only, minus some. The sample contains under 50,000 clones, roughly 79% of which appear only once. Their antigens remain unidentified. The specimen comprised CD4+ T cells from PBMCs cultured with HCoV-NL63 spike peptides, sampled after COVID-19 vaccination. These receptors all stem from a human donor who received a COVID-19 vaccine. Some clones in this sample may be carry-over from other donors' samples. CDR3s include the opening cysteine and the closing phenylalanine or tryptophan. D genes are given only for firm matches. Not all rows give a size; the values are once, few, many and, for expanded clones, a class.

V gene,D gene,clone size,J gene,CDR3 protein,CDR3 DNA
TRBV18,TRBD1,once,TRBJ1-5,CASSPVAGGWQPQHF,TGTGCCAGCTCACCAGTGGCAGGGGGCTGGCAGCCCCAGCATTTT
TRBV14,-,few,TRBJ1-2,CASSPGVTGYTF,TGTGCCAGCAGCCCAGGGGTGACGGGCTACACCTTC
TRBV2,-,-,TRBJ1-5,CASVRNRDQPQHF,TGTGCCAGCGTCCGGAACCGCGATCAGCCCCAGCATTTT
TRBV25-1,-,-,TRBJ2-3,CASSDPRSGTDTQYF,TGTGCCAGCAGTGACCCTAGATCAGGCACAGATACGCAGTATTTT
TRBV6-4,TRBD2,-,TRBJ2-5,CASSVERGAGETQYF,TGTGCCAGCAGTGTTGAGCGGGGGGCCGGAGAGACCCAGTACTTC
TRBV27,TRBD1,-,TRBJ1-5,CASSPGQGHQPQHF,TGTGCCAGCAGTCCAGGACAGGGACATCAGCCCCAGCATTTT
TRBV4-1,-,-,TRBJ1-2,CASGRDVTNYGYTF,TGCGCCAGCGGGCGGGACGTTACCAACTATGGCTACACCTTC
TRBV6-5,-,-,TRBJ1-1,CASSQGGGYTEAFF,TGTGCCAGCAGCCAGGGAGGGGGGTACACTGAAGCTTTCTTT
TRBV6-2/TRBV6-3,TRBD1,once,TRBJ2-1,CASSKFSTGLYEQFF,TGTGCCAGCAGCAAATTTTCGACAGGGTTATATGAGCAGTTCTTC
TRBV10-3,-,-,TRBJ1-5,CAIRDRTNQPQHF,TGTGCCATCAGGGACAGAACCAATCAGCCCCAGCATTTT
TRBV2,-,-,TRBJ1-5,CASSDKGSNQPQHF,TGTGCCAGCAGTGACAAGGGCAGCAATCAGCCCCAGCATTTT
TRBV24-1,TRBD2,-,TRBJ2-1,CATSDLRTGGNNEQFF,TGTGCCACCAGTGATTTGAGAACGGGGGGGAACAATGAGCAGTTCTTC
TRBV21-1,-,once,TRBJ1-2,CASSKRAPRGYTF,TGTGCCAGCAGCAAACGGGCGCCACGAGGCTACACCTTC
TRBV3-1/TRBV3-2,-,-,TRBJ2-5,CASSQGTNQETQYF,TGTGCCAGCAGCCAAGGGACTAACCAAGAGACCCAGTACTTC
TRBV15,-,once,TRBJ1-1,CATSRDGSAVVDMNTEAFF,TGTGCCACCAGCAGAGATGGGTCAGCAGTCGTAGATATGAACACTGAAGCTTTCTTT
TRBV6-2/TRBV6-3,-,-,TRBJ2-3,CASSYSGRTDTQYF,TGTGCCAGCAGTTACTCGGGGCGCACAGATACGCAGTATTTT
TRBV3-1/TRBV3-2,-,-,TRBJ2-2,CASSQGASNTGELFF,TGTGCCAGCAGCCAAGGGGCGTCCAACACCGGGGAGCTGTTTTTT
TRBV6-6,-,once,TRBJ2-3,CASSPRGRGDTQYF,TGTGCCAGCAGTCCTCGTGGCAGAGGGGATACGCAGTATTTT
TRBV7-3,-,-,TRBJ1-1,CASSLQPPGVNTEAFF,TGTGCCAGCAGCTTACAGCCCCCAGGGGTGAACACTGAAGCTTTCTTT
TRBV13,TRBD1,-,TRBJ2-1,CASSLAGTGKIEQFF,TGTGCCAGCAGCTTAGCCGGGACAGGGAAGATCGAGCAGTTCTTC
TRBV25-1,TRBD1,few,TRBJ1-3,CASSHPRDSVFSGNTIYF,TGTGCCAGCAGTCACCCTCGGGACAGCGTTTTCTCTGGAAACACCATATATTTT
TRBV5-1,-,-,TRBJ1-2,CASSSGQGYTF,TGCGCCAGCAGCTCTGGACAGGGCTACACCTTC
TRBV2,-,-,TRBJ1-2,CASSSDSRGGYTF,TGTGCCAGCAGTTCTGATTCAAGGGGGGGCTACACCTTC
TRBV4-1,TRBD1,few,TRBJ1-2,CASHATGAYGYTF,TGCGCCAGCCATGCGACAGGGGCGTATGGCTACACCTTC
TRBV5-1,-,once,TRBJ2-2,CASSRDHPDTGELFF,TGCGCCAGCAGTAGGGACCACCCGGACACCGGGGAGCTGTTTTTT
TRBV25-1,-,-,TRBJ2-1,CASSEGQGPYNEQFF,TGTGCCAGCAGTGAGGGGCAGGGTCCATACAATGAGCAGTTCTTC
TRBV3-1/TRBV3-2,-,-,TRBJ1-5,CASSQSQRQPQHF,TGTGCCAGCAGCCAAAGTCAGCGACAGCCCCAGCATTTT
TRBV9,-,few,TRBJ2-2,CASTLGWSTGELFF,TGTGCCAGCACCCTTGGGTGGTCCACCGGGGAGCTGTTTTTT
TRBV7-8,-,-,TRBJ1-2,CASSPRGRPYGYTF,TGTGCCAGCAGCCCTAGGGGACGACCTTATGGCTACACCTTC
TRBV7-9,TRBD1,once,TRBJ2-5,CASSLAGGAETQYF,TGTGCCAGCAGCTTAGCAGGGGGCGCGGAGACCCAGTACTTC
TRBV5-1,TRBD2,-,TRBJ2-2,CASSLVVAGPTGELFF,TGCGCCAGCAGCTTGGTGGTAGCGGGGCCGACCGGGGAGCTGTTTTTT
TRBV30,-,-,TRBJ2-6,CAWSVLYRESGANVLTF,TGTGCCTGGAGTGTACTATACCGGGAATCTGGGGCCAACGTCCTGACTTTC
TRBV5-1,-,-,TRBJ1-5,CASSLNRGQPQHF,TGCGCCAGCAGCTTGAATAGGGGACAGCCCCAGCATTTT
TRBV7-9,-,few,TRBJ1-1,CASSSTGFGTEAFF,TGTGCCAGCAGCTCTACAGGGTTTGGTACTGAAGCTTTCTTT
TRBV6-1,-,-,TRBJ1-5,CASSEGGDGIQSAQHF,TGTGCCAGCAGTGAAGGGGGGGACGGTATTCAATCAGCCCAGCATTTT
TRBV11-2,TRBD2,-,TRBJ2-1,CASSSRDYLEKQFF,TGTGCCAGCAGCTCCAGGGACTATCTCGAAAAGCAGTTCTTC
TRBV19,TRBD1,-,TRBJ1-5,CASSYNRGTPQPQHF,TGTGCCAGTAGCTATAACAGGGGAACCCCTCAGCCCCAGCATTTT
TRBV19,TRBD1,-,TRBJ1-2,CASSEQGYGYTF,TGTGCCAGTAGTGAACAGGGGTACGGCTACACCTTC
TRBV4-1,-,-,TRBJ1-1,CASSQGFSVNTEAFF,TGCGCCAGCAGCCAAGGGTTTTCAGTGAACACTGAAGCTTTCTTT
TRBV5-1,-,-,TRBJ2-5,CASSLVPEETQYF,TGCGCCAGCAGCTTGGTGCCGGAAGAGACCCAGTACTTC
TRBV21-1,-,-,TRBJ2-5,CASSKPSLAGGRVETQYF,TGTGCCAGCAGCAAGCCCTCGCTAGCGGGGGGCCGGGTAGAGACCCAGTACTTC
TRBV6-2/TRBV6-3,-,-,TRBJ2-4,CASSQETGYIQYF,TGTGCCAGCAGTCAAGAGACAGGATACATTCAGTACTTC
TRBV29-1,-,-,TRBJ2-2,CSVGQGMDTGELFF,TGCAGCGTTGGGCAGGGAATGGACACCGGGGAGCTGTTTTTT
TRBV4-2,-,-,TRBJ2-3,CASSQVNLPATQYF,TGTGCCAGCAGCCAAGTAAATCTTCCTGCTACGCAGTATTTT
TRBV5-1,TRBD2,-,TRBJ2-3,CASSGGGTADTQYF,TGCGCCAGCAGCGGGGGGGGGACCGCAGATACGCAGTATTTT
TRBV19,-,few,TRBJ1-4,CASSRAGEKLFF,TGTGCCAGTAGTAGAGCCGGCGAAAAACTGTTTTTT
TRBV24-1,-,-,TRBJ1-3,CATCWDTDSGNTIYF,TGTGCCACCTGCTGGGACACCGACTCTGGAAACACCATATATTTT
TRBV25-1,-,-,TRBJ1-6,CASSDPGMKGNSPLHF,TGTGCCAGCAGTGACCCAGGGATGAAGGGTAATTCACCCCTCCACTTT
TRBV12-3/TRBV12-4,-,-,TRBJ1-1,CASSTERNTEAFF,TGTGCCAGCAGTACCGAGAGGAACACTGAAGCTTTCTTT
TRBV7-8,-,-,TRBJ1-3,CASSFNPGGGNTIYF,TGTGCCAGCAGCTTTAATCCGGGGGGTGGAAACACCATATATTTT
TRBV18,-,few,TRBJ2-5,CASSPPTSQRETQYF,TGTGCCAGCTCACCGCCGACATCCCAGCGGGAGACCCAGTACTTC
TRBV10-3,-,-,TRBJ2-5,CAISESSGDETQYF,TGTGCCATCAGTGAGTCATCAGGGGACGAGACCCAGTACTTC
TRBV2,-,-,TRBJ1-2,CASMTGWGYTF,TGTGCCAGCATGACAGGCTGGGGCTACACCTTC
TRBV19,TRBD1,-,TRBJ1-5,CASSILQGAAGQPQHF,TGTGCCAGTAGCATCCTTCAGGGGGCCGCCGGCCAGCCCCAGCATTTT
TRBV7-2,-,-,TRBJ1-1,CASSPGQRGTEAFF,TGTGCCAGCAGCCCCGGACAACGGGGCACTGAAGCTTTCTTT
TRBV6-5,-,-,TRBJ1-2,CASSYSSGGNYGYTF,TGTGCCAGCAGTTACTCGTCGGGGGGTAACTATGGCTACACCTTC
TRBV5-1,TRBD1,-,TRBJ1-1,CASSNRDRGRTEAFF,TGCGCCAGCAGCAACCGGGACAGGGGGCGGACTGAAGCTTTCTTT